This TCR beta chain was captured by sequencing in a study of cytotoxic CD8 clonotypes in ibrutinib-treated CLL. The intended depth for sequencing was 1 in 200,000 to 1 in 1 million T cells. Only in-frame clones appear in the TCRdb table, and some are missing; sequencing was by immunoSEQ multiplex PCR. Among about 140,000 clones listed, around 93% were seen once. The CDR3 runs to 14 residues. Germline CDR1 SGHRS, CDR2 YFSETQ. The ends were cut back, 4 bases at V and 6 bases at J, with 17 bases in the middle. This clonotype originated in a human donor with chronic lymphocytic leukemia. V gene TRBV5-1 combines with J gene TRBJ2-7, with D possibly matching TRBD1 (6 bases). Source: PBMCs, taken after 12 months of ibrutinib treatment. The DNA for the CDR3 is TGCGCCAGCAGCACGAATCTCAGGGGAAGCGAGCAGTACTTC. Amino acids: CASSTNLRGSEQYF.